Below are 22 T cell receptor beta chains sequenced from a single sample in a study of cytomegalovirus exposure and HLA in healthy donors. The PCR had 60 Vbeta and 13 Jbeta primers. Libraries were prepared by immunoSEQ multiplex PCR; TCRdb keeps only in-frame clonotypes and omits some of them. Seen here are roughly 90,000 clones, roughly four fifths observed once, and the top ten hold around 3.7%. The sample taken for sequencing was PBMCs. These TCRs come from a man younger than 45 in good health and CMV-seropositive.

CDR3 protein: CASSLVAGPYEQYF. As DNA, the CDR3 is TGCGCCAGCAGCTTGGTGGCAGGGCCCTACGAGCAGTACTTC. This rearrangement joins TRBV5-1 to TRBJ2-7; D may be TRBD1 (5 bases). Germline V CDR1 and CDR2: SGHRS, YFSETQ. This CDR3 contains 14 residues. V gave up 0 bases and J gave up 2 bases, with 9 bases separating them.

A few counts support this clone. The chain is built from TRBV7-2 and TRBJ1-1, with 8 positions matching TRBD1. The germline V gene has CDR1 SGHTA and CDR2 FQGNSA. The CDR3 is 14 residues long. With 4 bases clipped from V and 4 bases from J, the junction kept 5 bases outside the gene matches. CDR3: CASSSNRGVTEAFF. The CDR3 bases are TGTGCCAGCAGCTCAAACAGGGGGGTCACTGAAGCTTTCTTT.

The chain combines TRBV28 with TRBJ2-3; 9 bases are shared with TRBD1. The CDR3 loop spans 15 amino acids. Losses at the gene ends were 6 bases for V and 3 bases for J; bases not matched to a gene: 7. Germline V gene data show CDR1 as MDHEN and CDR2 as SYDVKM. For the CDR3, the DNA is TGTGCCAGCAGCCGCACAGGGGGCGGGACAGATACGCAGTATTTT. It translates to CASSRTGGGTDTQYF.

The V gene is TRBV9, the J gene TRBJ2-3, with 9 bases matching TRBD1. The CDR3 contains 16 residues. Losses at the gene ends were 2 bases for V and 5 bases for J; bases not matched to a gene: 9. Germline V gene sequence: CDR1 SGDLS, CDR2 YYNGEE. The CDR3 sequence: CASSVFGTGWIDTQYF. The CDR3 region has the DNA TGTGCCAGCAGCGTCTTCGGGACAGGGTGGATAGATACGCAGTATTTT.

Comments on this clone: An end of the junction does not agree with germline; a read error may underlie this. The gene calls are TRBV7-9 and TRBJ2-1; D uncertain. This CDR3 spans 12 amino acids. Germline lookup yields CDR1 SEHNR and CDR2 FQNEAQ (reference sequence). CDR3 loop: CSSSSRGIEQFF. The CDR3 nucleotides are TGTTCCAGCAGCTCCCGCGGTATTGAGCAGTTCTTC.

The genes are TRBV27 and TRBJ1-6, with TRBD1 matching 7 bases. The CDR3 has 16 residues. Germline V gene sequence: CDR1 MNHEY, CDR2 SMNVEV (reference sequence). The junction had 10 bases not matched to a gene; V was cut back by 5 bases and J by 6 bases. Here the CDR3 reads CASSPYTGASNSPLHF. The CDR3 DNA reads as TGTGCCAGCAGTCCCTACACAGGGGCTAGTAATTCACCCCTCCACTTT.

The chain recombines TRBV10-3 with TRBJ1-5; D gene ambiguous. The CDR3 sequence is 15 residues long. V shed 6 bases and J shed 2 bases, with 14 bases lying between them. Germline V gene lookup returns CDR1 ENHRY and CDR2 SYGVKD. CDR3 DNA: TGTGCCATCAGAAAAGAGGGTGAAGGCAATCAGCCCCAGCATTTT. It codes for CAIRKEGEGNQPQHF.

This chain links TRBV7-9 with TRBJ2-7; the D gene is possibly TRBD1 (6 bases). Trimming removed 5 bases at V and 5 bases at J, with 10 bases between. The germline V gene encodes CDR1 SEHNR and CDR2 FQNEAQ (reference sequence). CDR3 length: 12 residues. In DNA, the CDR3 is TGTGCCAGCAGCAGGGGGTCGGACGAGCAGTACTTC. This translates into CASSRGSDEQYF.

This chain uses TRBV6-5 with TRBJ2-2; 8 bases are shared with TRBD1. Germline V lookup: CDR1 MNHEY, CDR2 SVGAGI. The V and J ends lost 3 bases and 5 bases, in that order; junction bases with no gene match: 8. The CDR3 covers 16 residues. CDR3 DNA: TGTGCCAGCAGTTATTTTAACTACAGGGGGACCGGGGAGCTGTTTTTT. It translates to CASSYFNYRGTGELFF.

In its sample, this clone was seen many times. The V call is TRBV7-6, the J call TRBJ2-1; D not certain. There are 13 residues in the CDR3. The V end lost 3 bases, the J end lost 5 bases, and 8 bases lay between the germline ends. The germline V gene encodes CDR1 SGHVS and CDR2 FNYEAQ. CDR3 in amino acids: CASSLLPDNEQFF. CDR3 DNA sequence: TGTGCCAGCAGCTTGCTGCCGGACAATGAGCAGTTCTTC.

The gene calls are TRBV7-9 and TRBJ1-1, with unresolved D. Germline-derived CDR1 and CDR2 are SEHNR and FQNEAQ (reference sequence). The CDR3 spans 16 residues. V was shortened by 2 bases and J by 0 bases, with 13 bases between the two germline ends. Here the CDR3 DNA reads TGTGCCAGCAGCTTACACATAAGTAATATGAACACTGAAGCTTTCTTT. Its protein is CASSLHISNMNTEAFF. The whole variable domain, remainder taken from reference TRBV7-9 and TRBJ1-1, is DTGVSQNPRHKITKRGQNVTFRCDPISEHNRLYWYRQTLGQGPEFLTYFQNEAQLEKSRLLSDRFSAERPKGSFSTLEIQRTEQGDSAMYLCASSLHISNMNTEAFFGQGTRLTVV.

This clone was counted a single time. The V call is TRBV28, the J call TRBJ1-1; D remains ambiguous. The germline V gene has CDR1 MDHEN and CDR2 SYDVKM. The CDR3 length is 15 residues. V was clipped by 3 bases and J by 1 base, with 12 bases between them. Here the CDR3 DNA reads TGTGCCAGCAGTTTCGGTTTTCGGGGGAACACTGAAGCTTTCTTT. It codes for CASSFGFRGNTEAFF.

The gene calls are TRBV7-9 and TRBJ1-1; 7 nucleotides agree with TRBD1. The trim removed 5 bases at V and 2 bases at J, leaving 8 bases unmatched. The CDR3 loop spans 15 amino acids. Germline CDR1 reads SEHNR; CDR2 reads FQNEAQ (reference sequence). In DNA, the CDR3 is TGTGCCAGCAGCCCGGGACAGAATAAAAACACTGAAGCTTTCTTT. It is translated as CASSPGQNKNTEAFF.

CDR3 in amino acids: CASSVAYRGDTQYF. As DNA, the CDR3 is TGTGCCAGCAGCGTAGCCTACAGGGGAGATACGCAGTATTTT. The chain carries TRBV9 and TRBJ2-3, with 7 nucleotides matching TRBD1. V shed 0 bases, J shed 5 bases, and the junction held 3 bases outside the gene matches. The CDR3 extends over 14 amino acids. Per the germline V gene, CDR1 is SGDLS and CDR2 is YYNGEE.

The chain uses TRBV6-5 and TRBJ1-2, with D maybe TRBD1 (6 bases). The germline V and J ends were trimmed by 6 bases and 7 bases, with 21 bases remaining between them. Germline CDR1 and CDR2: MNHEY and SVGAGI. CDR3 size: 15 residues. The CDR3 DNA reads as TGTGCCAGCAGCCTAGGGGGAACAGGGTTCTCTGGCTACACCTTC. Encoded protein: CASSLGGTGFSGYTF.

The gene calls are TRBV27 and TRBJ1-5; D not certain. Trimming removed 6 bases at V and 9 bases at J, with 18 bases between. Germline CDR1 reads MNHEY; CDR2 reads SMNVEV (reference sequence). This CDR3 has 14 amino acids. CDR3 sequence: CASRPTLQSMPQHF. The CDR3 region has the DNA TGTGCCAGCAGGCCGACACTTCAATCAATGCCCCAGCATTTT.

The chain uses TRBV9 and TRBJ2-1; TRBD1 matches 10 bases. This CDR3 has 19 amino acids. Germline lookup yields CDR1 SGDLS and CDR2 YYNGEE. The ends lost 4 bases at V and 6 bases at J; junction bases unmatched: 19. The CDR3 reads CASSFNTGTGDFLINEQFF. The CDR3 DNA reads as TGTGCCAGCAGCTTTAACACCGGGACAGGGGATTTTTTAATCAATGAGCAGTTCTTC.

The CDR3 loop reads CASSEPLAGADEQYF. The DNA for the CDR3 is TGTGCCAGCAGTGAACCCCTAGCGGGAGCGGACGAGCAGTACTTC. This chain connects TRBV25-1 to TRBJ2-7; 10 bases match TRBD2. There are 15 residues in the CDR3. CDR1 MGHDK and CDR2 SYGVNS come from the germline V gene. The J segment lost 5 bases and the V segment lost 2 bases, leaving 6 bases of the junction unmatched.

CDR3 in DNA: TGTGCCAGCAGCTCTAACGCCGGACAGGGGGCGCGGGGCACCGGGGAGCTGTTTTTT. Amino acids: CASSSNAGQGARGTGELFF. This rearrangement joins TRBV27 to TRBJ2-2, with TRBD1 matching 11 bases. With V trimmed by 6 bases and J by 4 bases, 16 bases remained unmatched. CDR3 length equals 19 residues. Germline CDR1 is MNHEY and CDR2 is SMNVEV (reference sequence).

DNA of the CDR3: TGTGCCAGCTCACCAGCCGGAGGCCCTGGCTACACCTTC. Translated, it gives CASSPAGGPGYTF. This chain uses TRBV18 with TRBJ1-2; D is uncertain. Germline CDR1 reads KGHSH; CDR2 reads LQKENI. This CDR3 has 13 residues. V gave up 2 bases and J gave up 7 bases, with 11 bases separating them.

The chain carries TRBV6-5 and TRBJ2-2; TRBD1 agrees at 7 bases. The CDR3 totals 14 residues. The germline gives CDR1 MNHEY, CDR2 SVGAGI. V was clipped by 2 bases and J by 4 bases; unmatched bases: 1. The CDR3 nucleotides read TGTGCCAGCAGTTACGACAGGGTCACCGGGGAGCTGTTTTTT. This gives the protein CASSYDRVTGELFF.

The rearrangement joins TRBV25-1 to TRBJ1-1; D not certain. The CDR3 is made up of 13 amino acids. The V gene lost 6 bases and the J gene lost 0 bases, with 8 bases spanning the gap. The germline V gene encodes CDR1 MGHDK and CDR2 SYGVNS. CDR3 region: CASRYGMNTEAFF. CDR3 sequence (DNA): TGTGCCAGCAGGTATGGCATGAACACTGAAGCTTTCTTT.